A single sample is the source of the 18 T cell receptor beta chains below, sequenced in a study of CD8+ T cells in alopecia areata. Sequencing templates came from extracted RNA that was reverse transcribed into cDNA. Here immunoSEQ multiplex PCR was the method, and the copy in TCRdb shows in-frame clones only, minus some. The sample has over 120,000 clones; approximately 50% are singletons. The sample in question was CD4+ T cells sorted from blood, obtained at week 0. These receptors came from a human donor with alopecia areata.

The chain links TRBV7-8 to TRBJ2-1, with 9 bases fitting TRBD2. The CDR3 is 17 amino acids. The V and J ends lost 5 bases and 6 bases, in that order; junction bases with no gene match: 14. The V gene's germline CDR1 is SGHVS and CDR2 FQNEAQ. CDR3 loop: CASSRRQLAGGRNEQFF. As DNA, the CDR3 is TGTGCCAGCAGCCGCCGCCAGCTTGCGGGAGGGCGCAATGAGCAGTTCTTC.

The V call is TRBV6-5, the J call TRBJ1-5; 8 positions match TRBD1. The CDR3 sequence is 15 residues long. Germline CDR1 is MNHEY and CDR2 is SVGAGI. Trimming cost V 7 bases and J 3 bases; bases outside gene matches: 8. The CDR3, as DNA: TGTGCCAGCAAGCTCGACAGGGGCTCCAATCAGCCCCAGCATTTT. It codes for CASKLDRGSNQPQHF.

The chain is built from TRBV30 and TRBJ1-1, with D unresolved. Germline CDR1 reads GTSNPN; CDR2 reads SVGIG (reference sequence). The V end was cut by 2 bases, the J end by 2 bases, with 12 bases between. This CDR3 region has 14 residues. DNA of the CDR3: TGTGCCTGGAGTAAAGTAGGGTTCAACACTGAAGCTTTCTTT. It specifies CAWSKVGFNTEAFF.

This sequence joins TRBV30 and TRBJ2-6; D unresolved. Germline V CDR1 and CDR2: GTSNPN, SVGIG (reference sequence). Trimming shortened V by 0 bases and J by 0 bases, and 3 bases separated the two germline ends. The CDR3 sequence is 14 residues long. The CDR3 sequence: CAWSVFSGANVLTF. As DNA, the CDR3 is TGTGCCTGGAGTGTGTTCTCTGGGGCCAACGTCCTGACTTTC. The complete variable domain, with remaining parts taken from reference TRBV30 and TRBJ2-6, reads SQTIHQWPATLVQPVGSPLSLECTVEGTSNPNLYWYRQAAGRGLQLLFYSVGIGQISSEVPQNLSASRPQDRQFILSSKKLLLSDSGFYLCAWSVFSGANVLTFGAGSRLTVL.

This clone turned up a few times. The chain recombines TRBV28 with TRBJ2-5, with D perhaps TRBD1 (5 bases). Germline V gene lookup returns CDR1 MDHEN and CDR2 SYDVKM. V was shortened by 7 bases and J by 1 base, with 13 bases between the two germline ends. This CDR3 has 14 amino acids. The CDR3 loop is CASTPLGPQETQYF. DNA of the CDR3: TGTGCCAGCACCCCATTGGGGCCCCAAGAGACCCAGTACTTC. The variable domain in full, with the rest retrieved from reference TRBV28 and TRBJ2-5, is DVKVTQSSRYLVKRTGEKVFLECVQDMDHENMFWYRQDPGLGLRLIYFSYDVKMKEKGDIPEGYSVSREKKERFSLILESASTNQTSMYLCASTPLGPQETQYFGPGTRLLVL.

The chain couples TRBV19 to TRBJ2-2; no clear D. CDR3 length: 13 residues. V was shortened by 4 bases and J by 1 base, with 4 bases between the two germline ends. The germline gives CDR1 LNHDA, CDR2 SQIVND (reference sequence). The DNA for the CDR3 is TGTGCCAGTAGTACCCTGAACACCGGGGAGCTGTTTTTT. It codes for CASSTLNTGELFF.

The CDR3 nucleotides are TGTGCCATCAGTGAGTCGAGGGGCTCTGGGTCTGGGGCCAACGTCCTGACTTTC. This encodes CAISESRGSGSGANVLTF. The chain joins TRBV10-3 to TRBJ2-6; D may be TRBD1 or TRBD2 (5 bases each). The CDR3 length is 18 residues. The ends were cut back, 0 bases at V and 1 base at J, with 13 bases in the middle. Germline lookup yields CDR1 ENHRY and CDR2 SYGVKD.

This clone was counted ten times or more. The chain links TRBV25-1 to TRBJ2-7; 8 bases map to TRBD1. The CDR3 length is 13 residues. CDR1 is MGHDK and CDR2 is SYGVNS in the germline V gene. V lost 6 bases and J lost 9; bases outside the gene matches: 10. CDR3 sequence: CASRGQESAGQYF. Here the CDR3 DNA reads TGTGCCAGCAGGGGACAGGAGTCCGCAGGGCAGTACTTC.

The V and J genes are TRBV7-9 and TRBJ1-1; D might be TRBD1 (6 bases). CDR3 length equals 15 residues. Germline CDR1 is SEHNR and CDR2 is FQNEAQ (reference sequence). Trimming removed 5 bases at V and 0 bases at J, with 13 bases between. Here the CDR3 DNA reads TGTGCCAGCAGCAACCTCAGGGGAGTGAACACTGAAGCTTTCTTT. It is translated as CASSNLRGVNTEAFF. Looking up the rest from reference TRBV7-9 and TRBJ1-1 gives the full variable domain: DTGVSQNPRHKITKRGQNVTFRCDPISEHNRLYWYRQTLGQGPEFLTYFQNEAQLEKSRLLSDRFSAERPKGSFSTLEIQRTEQGDSAMYLCASSNLRGVNTEAFFGQGTRLTVV.

This clone was counted once. The sample has other DNA sequences that encode this CDR3 too. V and J are TRBV6-6 and TRBJ2-7; the D call may be TRBD1 or TRBD2 (5 bases each). Deletions cut 6 bases from V and 1 base from J, with 10 bases between. This CDR3 region has 13 residues. CDR1 and CDR2 (germline): MNHNY, SVGAGI (reference sequence). CDR3 nucleotides: TGTGCCAGCAGCCCGAGGGGTTCCTACGAGCAGTACTTC. It specifies CASSPRGSYEQYF.

V is TRBV29-1 and J is TRBJ1-2; D possibly corresponds to TRBD1 (5 bases). V shed 4 bases and J shed 5 bases, with 11 bases lying between them. Looked up from germline, CDR1 is SQVTM and CDR2 is ANQGSEA. The length of the CDR3 is 12 residues. CDR3 protein: CSVARAGYGYTF. For the CDR3, the DNA is TGCAGCGTTGCCAGGGCAGGGTATGGCTACACCTTC.

This clone was counted only a few times. The chain carries TRBV5-1 and TRBJ2-6, with unresolved D. The CDR3 covers 15 residues. Deletions cut 1 base from V and 2 bases from J, with 7 bases between. Per germline, CDR1 SGHRS and CDR2 YFSETQ. The CDR3 bases are TGCGCCAGCAGCTTGTACGGGCCTGGGGCCAACGTCCTGACTTTC. Its protein product is CASSLYGPGANVLTF.

A single count supports this clone. The chain employs TRBV4-1 and TRBJ1-2, with 7 bases lining up with TRBD1. V lost 0 bases to trimming and J lost 7 bases; unmatched junction nucleotides: 5. Germline-derived CDR1 and CDR2 are MGHRA and YSYEKL. This CDR3 has 14 residues. The CDR3 DNA reads as TGCGCCAGCAGCCAAGATGGCAGGGGGTTTGGCTACACCTTC. It translates to CASSQDGRGFGYTF.

This chain connects TRBV9 to TRBJ2-7, with 10 bases aligning to TRBD1. The CDR3 spans 14 residues. Unmatched junction bases numbered 0, after V lost 3 bases and J lost 0 bases. The germline CDR1 and CDR2 sequences are SGDLS and YYNGEE. The CDR3 DNA is TGTGCCAGCAGCGGGACAGGGGGCTCCTACGAGCAGTACTTC. Translating gives CASSGTGGSYEQYF.

This clone is labeled as medium-sized. The rearrangement uses TRBV7-9 and TRBJ2-5, with D perhaps matching TRBD2 (6 bases). The length of the CDR3 is 15 residues. Trimming removed 3 bases at V and 7 bases at J, with 18 bases between. The germline CDR1 and CDR2 sequences are SEHNR and FQNEAQ (reference sequence). Here the CDR3 DNA reads TGTGCCAGCAGCTTTGGCGGAGGGATGTACGGGACCCAGTACTTC. Encoded protein: CASSFGGGMYGTQYF.

The V and J genes are TRBV15 and TRBJ1-2; D is uncertain. Germline-derived CDR1 and CDR2 are LNHNV and YYDKDF (reference sequence). The CDR3 has 18 amino acids. Trimming shortened V by 0 bases and J by 2 bases, and 19 bases separated the two germline ends. The CDR3 reads CATSRDGNTGMANYGYTF. CDR3 in DNA: TGTGCCACCAGCAGAGATGGTAACACCGGGATGGCCAACTATGGCTACACCTTC.

This clone occurred a few times. The chain is built from TRBV29-1 and TRBJ2-7, with a tentative D call TRBD2 (6 bases). Between the trimmed V and J ends, which lost 7 bases and 0 bases, there was a span of 16 bases. CDR3 size: 14 residues. The V gene's germline CDR1 is SQVTM and CDR2 ANQGSEA. The CDR3 sequence: CSAVGVLASYEQYF. CDR3 in DNA: TGCAGCGCCGTGGGGGTACTAGCCTCCTACGAGCAGTACTTC.

The sample holds a few counts of this clone. The chain employs TRBV4-1 and TRBJ1-5; D is perhaps TRBD1 (5 bases). Germline values: CDR1 MGHRA, CDR2 YSYEKL. The CDR3 sequence is 15 residues long. Between the trimmed V and J ends, which lost 0 bases and 7 bases, there was a span of 13 bases. Written as DNA, the CDR3 is TGCGCCAGCAGCCAAGATTCCCAGGGCTGGCAGCCCCAGCATTTT. Translating it yields CASSQDSQGWQPQHF.